Presented here are 11 T cell receptor beta chains from one specimen sequenced in a study of blood T cell repertoires in COVID-19. TCRdb's copy holds only in-frame clones and misses some; the assay was immunoSEQ multiplex PCR. Here the sample spans about 280,000 clones, over 75% being singletons. The specimen sequenced was peripheral blood. These receptors were obtained from a human donor in a cohort sampled during active COVID-19.

The V gene is TRBV10-3, the J gene TRBJ1-5; maybe TRBD1 (5 bases). V lost 6 bases, J lost 9 bases, and 12 bases lay in between. This CDR3 region has 12 residues. Germline CDR1 is ENHRY and CDR2 is SYGVKD. CDR3 in DNA: TGTGCCATCAGCTCCGACAGACGGCCCCAGCATTTT. Residues: CAISSDRRPQHF.

This clone appeared a few times. The genes are TRBV9 and TRBJ2-4; 8 nucleotides align to TRBD2. Germline CDR1 and CDR2: SGDLS and YYNGEE. This CDR3 spans 16 amino acids. J was trimmed by 0 bases and V by 0 bases; bases with no gene match: 2. This CDR3 is CASSVGSGVAKNIQYF. The CDR3 DNA sequence: TGTGCCAGCAGCGTAGGTAGCGGGGTAGCCAAAAACATTCAGTACTTC.

This clone showed up just once. This chain joins TRBV18 and TRBJ2-7; D is unclear. V was pared by 6 bases and J by 10 bases, with 19 bases between. The CDR3 runs 13 residues. Germline lookup yields CDR1 KGHSH and CDR2 LQKENI. This CDR3 reads CASSPPGTSVQYF. CDR3 in DNA: TGTGCCAGCTCCCCCCCTGGTACGAGCGTCCAGTACTTC.

The chain joins TRBV6-2 or TRBV6-3 to TRBJ1-2; the D gene is possibly TRBD1 (6 bases). CDR1 is MNHEY and CDR2 is SVGEGT in the germline V gene. There are 15 residues in the CDR3. The V gene lost 5 bases and the J gene lost 2 bases, with 15 bases spanning the gap. Here the CDR3 reads CASSRTAGQNYGYTF. CDR3 nucleotide sequence: TGTGCCAGCAGTAGAACGGCTGGACAGAACTATGGCTACACCTTC.

The rearrangement joins TRBV7-9 to TRBJ1-2; D possibly corresponds to TRBD1 (6 bases). Germline V gene sequence: CDR1 SEHNR, CDR2 FQNEAQ (reference sequence). The V and J ends lost 1 base and 9 bases respectively, with 12 bases between them. This CDR3 contains 13 residues. The CDR3 spells CASSLGSGDRYTF. CDR3 nucleotide sequence: TGTGCCAGCAGCTTAGGCTCAGGGGATCGCTACACCTTC.

The chain has TRBV19 and TRBJ2-4; 7 bases align to TRBD2. With V trimmed by 3 bases and J by 8 bases, 4 bases remained unmatched. The length of the CDR3 is 13 residues. Germline V gene data show CDR1 as LNHDA and CDR2 as SQIVND (reference sequence). CDR3 in amino acids: CASSIGLADIQYF. CDR3 sequence (DNA): TGTGCCAGTAGTATTGGGCTAGCGGACATTCAGTACTTC.

V and J are TRBV19 and TRBJ2-1, with 7 bases identical to TRBD2. V lost 4 bases to trimming and J lost 2 bases; unmatched junction nucleotides: 8. From germline, CDR1 is LNHDA and CDR2 SQIVND (reference sequence). The CDR3 contains 16 residues. The CDR3 DNA reads TGTGCCAGTAGTACTCTAGGCGGGAGAGCCTACAATGAGCAGTTCTTC. Protein product: CASSTLGGRAYNEQFF.

This clone occurred a few times. The rearrangement joins TRBV28 to TRBJ2-4; 7 positions match TRBD1. Germline-derived CDR1 and CDR2 are MDHEN and SYDVKM. The length of the CDR3 is 15 residues. Trimming removed 10 bases from V and 1 base from J; junction bases left unmatched: 10. CDR3 coding DNA: TGTGCCACACTACAGGGGTTAGGGGCCAAAAACATTCAGTACTTC. This gives the protein CATLQGLGAKNIQYF.

The chain recombines TRBV11-2 with TRBJ2-1, with 13 positions matching TRBD2. The CDR3 loop spans 16 amino acids. V lost 3 bases, J lost 4 bases, and 3 bases stayed unmatched. Germline CDR1 and CDR2: SGHAT and FQNNGV. As DNA, the CDR3 is TGTGCCAGCAGCTTCTCGGGACTAGCGGGATACAATGAGCAGTTCTTC. Amino acids: CASSFSGLAGYNEQFF.

This clone was counted a single time. The chain employs TRBV6-5 and TRBJ2-7; no clear D gene. The CDR3 covers 12 residues. Trimming pared 7 bases from V and 3 bases from J, leaving 10 bases between. Germline V gene data show CDR1 as MNHEY and CDR2 as SVGAGI. CDR3 residues: CASKRLGYEQYF. CDR3 sequence (DNA): TGTGCCAGCAAGCGCTTGGGCTACGAGCAGTACTTC.

J is TRBJ2-5 and V is TRBV25-1; 8 nucleotides agree with TRBD2. V was pared by 1 base and J by 4 bases, with 14 bases of the junction left unmatched. Germline V gene lookup returns CDR1 MGHDK and CDR2 SYGVNS. The CDR3 is made up of 18 amino acids. In DNA form, the CDR3 reads TGTGCCAGCAGTGAATTGGGTAGCGGGATTCGGGGCAGAGAGACCCAGTACTTC. Its protein is CASSELGSGIRGRETQYF.